The 17 T cell receptor beta chains reported below all come from one sample, sequenced in a study of blood T cell repertoires in COVID-19. Some clones are missing from TCRdb's copy, which holds only in-frame ones; the method was immunoSEQ multiplex PCR. The repertoire holds 30,000 or so clones, with roughly four fifths as singletons. Sequenced sample: peripheral blood. The source is a man older than 75 with active or convalescent COVID-19.

This CDR3 is CASSEVREETQYF. CDR3 DNA sequence: TGTGCCAGCAGTGAGGTCAGGGAAGAGACCCAGTACTTC. The chain uses TRBV2 and TRBJ2-5; D may be TRBD1 (5 bases). Germline loops: CDR1 SNHLY, CDR2 FYNNEI. This CDR3 contains 13 residues. With 3 bases removed from V and 3 bases from J, the gap between germline ends came to 8 bases.

The rearrangement joins TRBV7-2 to TRBJ1-2, with D maybe TRBD1 (6 bases). Trimming cost V 5 bases and J 8 bases, with 21 bases left between them. The CDR3 contains 15 residues. CDR1 and CDR2 (germline): SGHTA, FQGNSA. CDR3 protein: CASSPEVAGGRGYTF. CDR3 nucleotide sequence: TGTGCCAGCAGCCCTGAAGTTGCGGGGGGCCGGGGCTACACCTTC.

The chain carries TRBV6-1 and TRBJ1-1; D is possibly TRBD1 (6 bases). The germline V gene encodes CDR1 MNHNS and CDR2 SASEGT. Trimming removed 2 bases at V and 2 bases at J, with 9 bases between. This CDR3 has 14 residues. The CDR3 region is CASSERGYNTEAFF. CDR3 nucleotide sequence: TGTGCCAGCAGTGAAAGGGGGTACAACACTGAAGCTTTCTTT.

The chain joins TRBV7-2 to TRBJ1-1; perhaps TRBD1 as D (6 bases). The CDR3 is made up of 13 amino acids. V was shortened by 6 bases and J by 11 bases, with 19 bases between the two germline ends. Germline CDR1 and CDR2: SGHTA and FQGNSA. This chain's CDR3 is CASSTGQRLSAFF. The CDR3 coding sequence is TGTGCCAGCAGTACAGGACAGCGGCTGAGCGCTTTCTTT.

V is TRBV5-5 and J is TRBJ2-7; D might be TRBD1 (5 bases). Germline values: CDR1 SGHKS, CDR2 YYEKEE (reference sequence). This CDR3 spans 15 amino acids. Trimming stripped 0 bases from V and 3 bases from J, with 13 bases between. The CDR3, as DNA: TGTGCCAGCAGCTTGGGCACAGGACAACACTACGAGCAGTACTTC. This sequence encodes CASSLGTGQHYEQYF.

This clone was seen just once. The chain employs TRBV7-6 and TRBJ1-6, with D unresolved. From germline, CDR1 is SGHVS and CDR2 FNYEAQ. Trimming cost V 1 base and J 10 bases, with 14 bases left between them. The CDR3 is 15 amino acids. The CDR3 nucleotides are TGTGCCAGCAGCTTAGAGCGCACCGGTGGGTCACCCCTCCACTTT. Translating it yields CASSLERTGGSPLHF. Based on the CDR3 plus reference TRBV7-6 and TRBJ1-6, the full variable domain is GAGVSQSPRYKVTKRGQDVALRCDPISGHVSLYWYRQALGQGPEFLTYFNYEAQQDKSGLPNDRFSAERPEGSISTLTIQRTEQRDSAMYRCASSLERTGGSPLHFGNGTRLTVT.

The chain joins TRBV19 to TRBJ1-4; D possibly corresponds to TRBD1 (5 bases). Germline CDR1 is LNHDA and CDR2 is SQIVND (reference sequence). The length of the CDR3 is 14 residues. V lost 3 bases, J lost 4 bases, and 9 bases lay in between. CDR3 sequence reads: CASSIRQGNEKLFF. The CDR3 DNA is TGTGCCAGTAGTATTAGGCAGGGTAATGAAAAACTGTTTTTT.

The chain has TRBV7-3 and TRBJ2-1; D is possibly TRBD1 (6 bases). There are 14 residues in the CDR3. The V gene's germline CDR1 is SGHTA and CDR2 FQGTGA. With 5 bases removed from V and 8 bases from J, the gap between germline ends came to 16 bases. The CDR3 is CASSPQGATDEQFF. The CDR3 nucleotides read TGTGCCAGCAGCCCACAGGGAGCTACGGATGAGCAGTTCTTC.

The chain is built from TRBV12-3 or TRBV12-4 and TRBJ1-3; the D is unclear. Trimming shortened V by 8 bases and J by 2 bases, and 10 bases separated the two germline ends. The CDR3 extends over 13 amino acids. The CDR3 reads CASRVYPGNTIYF. The CDR3 DNA reads as TGTGCCAGCCGGGTTTACCCTGGAAACACCATATATTTT.

The chain employs TRBV29-1 and TRBJ2-7; a possible D gene is TRBD1 (6 bases). Trimming pared 3 bases from V and 3 bases from J, leaving 15 bases between. Germline CDR1 and CDR2: SQVTM and ANQGSEA. The length of the CDR3 is 14 residues. The CDR3 loop is CSVDLRGLGYEQYF. The CDR3 DNA sequence: TGCAGCGTTGACCTCAGGGGTTTGGGCTACGAGCAGTACTTC.

This chain joins TRBV11-2 and TRBJ2-5, with 9 bases lining up with TRBD2. V dropped 5 bases and J dropped 3; count of bases not matched to a gene: 7. The CDR3 runs to 15 residues. From germline, CDR1 is SGHAT and CDR2 FQNNGV. CDR3 protein: CASSRQGLAEETQYF. The DNA for the CDR3 is TGTGCCAGCAGCAGACAGGGACTAGCAGAAGAGACCCAGTACTTC.

The chain links TRBV5-1 to TRBJ1-4, with 10 positions matching TRBD1. CDR1 and CDR2 (germline): SGHRS, YFSETQ. V lost 8 bases and J lost 7; bases outside the gene matches: 5. The CDR3 is made up of 13 amino acids. CDR3 in amino acids: CASRQGAGEKLFF. As DNA, the CDR3 is TGCGCCAGTAGACAGGGGGCAGGTGAAAAACTGTTTTTT.

V gene TRBV21-1 combines with J gene TRBJ2-4; the D call of TRBD1 is as the table states it, not checked on the DNA. TRBV21-1 is deemed a pseudogene. The CDR3 runs to 14 residues. The DNA for the CDR3 is TGTGCCAGCAGGATACCGGACAGGGAAAACATTCAGTACTTC. Amino acids: CASRIPDRENIQYF.

This clone has just one count. The chain recombines TRBV5-4 with TRBJ2-3, with D unclear. The ends were cut back, 2 bases at V and 1 base at J, with 2 bases in the middle. Germline V gene data show CDR1 as SGHNT and CDR2 as YYREEE (reference sequence). The CDR3 length is 12 residues. The CDR3 protein is CASSFGTDTQYF. The CDR3 nucleotides are TGTGCCAGCAGCTTCGGCACAGATACGCAGTATTTT.

Only one count was recorded for this clone. The genes are TRBV5-1 and TRBJ1-2, with 7 positions matching TRBD1. V shed 4 bases and J 1 base; nucleotides not matched to a gene: 7. The germline CDR1 and CDR2 sequences are SGHRS and YFSETQ. The length of the CDR3 is 15 residues. The CDR3 nucleotides are TGCGCCAGCAGCCCGGACCGGGACAGTAACTATGGCTACACCTTC. Translating gives CASSPDRDSNYGYTF.

The V call is TRBV2, the J call TRBJ1-3, with a possible D match to TRBD1 (6 bases). V was clipped by 5 bases and J by 1 base, with 9 bases between them. Germline CDR1 and CDR2: SNHLY and FYNNEI. This CDR3 has 14 amino acids. CDR3 region: CASSPDRSGNTIYF. DNA for the CDR3: TGTGCCAGCAGTCCCGACAGGTCTGGAAACACCATATATTTT.

This clone was observed a single time. The gene calls are TRBV7-8 and TRBJ2-1; TRBD2 is a possible D gene (5 bases). V gave up 3 bases and J gave up 9 bases, with 18 bases separating them. CDR1 and CDR2 from the germline V gene are SGHVS and FQNEAQ. The CDR3 has 15 residues. This CDR3 is CASSFPGSGRGEQFF. The DNA for the CDR3 is TGTGCCAGCAGCTTTCCGGGGTCCGGCCGAGGTGAGCAGTTCTTC.